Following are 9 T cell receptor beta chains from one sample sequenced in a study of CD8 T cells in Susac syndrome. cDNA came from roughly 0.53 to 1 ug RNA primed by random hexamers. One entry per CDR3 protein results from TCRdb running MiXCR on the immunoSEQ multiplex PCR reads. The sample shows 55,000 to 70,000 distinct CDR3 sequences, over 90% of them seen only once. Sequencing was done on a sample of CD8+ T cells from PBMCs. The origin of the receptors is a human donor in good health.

CDR3 protein: CASTRTGGDEQFF. The CDR3 DNA reads as TGTGCCAGCACCCGGACAGGAGGGGATGAGCAGTTCTTC. The rearrangement uses TRBV28 and TRBJ2-1, with D tentatively TRBD1 (7 bases). The CDR3 is made up of 13 amino acids. V was trimmed by 7 bases and J by 8 bases, leaving 15 bases between them. The germline V gene has CDR1 MDHEN and CDR2 SYDVKM.

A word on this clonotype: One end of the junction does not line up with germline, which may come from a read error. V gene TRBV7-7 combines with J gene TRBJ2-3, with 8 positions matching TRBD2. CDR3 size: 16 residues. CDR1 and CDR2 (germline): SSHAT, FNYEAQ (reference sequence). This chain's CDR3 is CASSLGVAGSTDTQYF. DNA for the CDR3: TGTGCTAGCAGCTTAGGAGTAGCGGGGTCCACAGATACGCAGTATTTT.

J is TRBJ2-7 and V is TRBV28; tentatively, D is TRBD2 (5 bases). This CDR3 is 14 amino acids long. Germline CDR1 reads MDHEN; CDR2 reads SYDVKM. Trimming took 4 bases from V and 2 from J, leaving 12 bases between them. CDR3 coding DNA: TGTGCCAGCAGTTCCTTGACCGGGACCTACGAGCAGTACTTC. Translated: CASSSLTGTYEQYF. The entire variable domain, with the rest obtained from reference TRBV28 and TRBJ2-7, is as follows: DVKVTQSSRYLVKRTGEKVFLECVQDMDHENMFWYRQDPGLGLRLIYFSYDVKMKEKGDIPEGYSVSREKKERFSLILESASTNQTSMYLCASSSLTGTYEQYFGPGTRLTVT.

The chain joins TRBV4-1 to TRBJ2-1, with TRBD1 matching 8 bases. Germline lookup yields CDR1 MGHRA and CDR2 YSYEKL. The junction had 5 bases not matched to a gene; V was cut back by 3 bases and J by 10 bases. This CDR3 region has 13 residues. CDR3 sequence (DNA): TGCGCCAGCAGCCAGGACAGGGCGGGCGAGCAGTTCTTC. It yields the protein CASSQDRAGEQFF.

CDR3 sequence: CASSIGLGNYEQYV. CDR3 nucleotide sequence: TGTGCCAGTAGTATAGGCCTAGGAAACTACGAGCAGTACGTC. The chain recombines TRBV19 with TRBJ2-7, with unresolved D. Germline V lookup: CDR1 LNHDA, CDR2 SQIVND (reference sequence). CDR3 length: 14 amino acids. V was cut by 1 base and J by 3 bases, with 10 bases left in between.

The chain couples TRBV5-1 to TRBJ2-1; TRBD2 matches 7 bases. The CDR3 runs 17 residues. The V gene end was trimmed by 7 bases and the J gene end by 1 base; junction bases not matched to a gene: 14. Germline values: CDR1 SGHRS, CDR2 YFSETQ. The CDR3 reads CASFHRDPAGSYNEQFF. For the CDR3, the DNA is TGCGCCAGCTTCCATAGGGATCCAGCGGGGTCCTACAATGAGCAGTTCTTC.

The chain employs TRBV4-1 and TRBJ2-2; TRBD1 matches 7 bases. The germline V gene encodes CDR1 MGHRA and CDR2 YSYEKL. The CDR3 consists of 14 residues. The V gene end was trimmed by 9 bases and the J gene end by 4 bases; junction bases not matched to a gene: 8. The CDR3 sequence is CASHGTELTGELFF. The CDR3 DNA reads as TGCGCCAGTCACGGGACAGAACTCACCGGGGAGCTGTTTTTT.

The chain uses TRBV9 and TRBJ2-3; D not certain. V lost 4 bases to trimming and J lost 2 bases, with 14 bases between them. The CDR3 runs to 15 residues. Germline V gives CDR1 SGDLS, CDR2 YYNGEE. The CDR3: CASSPQGVNTDTQYF. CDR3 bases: TGTGCCAGCAGCCCCCAAGGCGTAAACACAGATACGCAGTATTTT.

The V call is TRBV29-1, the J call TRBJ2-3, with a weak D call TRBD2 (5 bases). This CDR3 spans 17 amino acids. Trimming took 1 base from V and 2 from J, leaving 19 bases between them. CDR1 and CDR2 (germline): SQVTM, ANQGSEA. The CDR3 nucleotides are TGCAGCGTTGAAGGTGCCGTAAGCGGAGGATACACAGATACGCAGTATTTT. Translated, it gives CSVEGAVSGGYTDTQYF.